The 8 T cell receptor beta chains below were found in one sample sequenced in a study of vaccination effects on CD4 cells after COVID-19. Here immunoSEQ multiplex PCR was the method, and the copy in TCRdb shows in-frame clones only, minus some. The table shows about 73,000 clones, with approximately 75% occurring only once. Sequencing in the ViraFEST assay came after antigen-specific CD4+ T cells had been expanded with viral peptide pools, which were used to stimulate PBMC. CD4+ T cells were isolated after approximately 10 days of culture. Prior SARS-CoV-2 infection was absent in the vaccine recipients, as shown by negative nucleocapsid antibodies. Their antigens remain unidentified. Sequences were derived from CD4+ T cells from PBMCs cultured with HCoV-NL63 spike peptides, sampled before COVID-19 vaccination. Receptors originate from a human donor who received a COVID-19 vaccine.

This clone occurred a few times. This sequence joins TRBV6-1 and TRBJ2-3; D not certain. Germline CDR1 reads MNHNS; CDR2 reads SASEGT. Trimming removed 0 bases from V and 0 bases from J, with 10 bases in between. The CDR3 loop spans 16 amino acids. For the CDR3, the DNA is TGTGCCAGCAGTGAAGCTAGTGGGCGTAGCACAGATACGCAGTATTTT. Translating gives CASSEASGRSTDTQYF.

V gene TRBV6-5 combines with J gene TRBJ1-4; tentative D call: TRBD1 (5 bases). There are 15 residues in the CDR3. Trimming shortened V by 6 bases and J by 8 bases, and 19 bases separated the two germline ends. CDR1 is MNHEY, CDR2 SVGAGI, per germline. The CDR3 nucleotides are TGTGCCAGCAGCCTTAGGCTTCAGGGTGGCGAAAAACTGTTTTTT. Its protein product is CASSLRLQGGEKLFF.

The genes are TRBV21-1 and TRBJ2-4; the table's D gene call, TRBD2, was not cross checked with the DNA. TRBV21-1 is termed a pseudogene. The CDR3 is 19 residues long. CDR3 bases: TGTGCCAGCAGCAAAGATGAGGTTTGGCCTCAACTAGCCAAAAACATTCAGTACTTC. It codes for CASSKDEVWPQLAKNIQYF.

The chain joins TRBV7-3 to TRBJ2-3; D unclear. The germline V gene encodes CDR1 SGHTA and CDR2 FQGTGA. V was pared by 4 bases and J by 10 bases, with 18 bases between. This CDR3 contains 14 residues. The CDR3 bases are TGTGCCAGCAGCTCCTACCCCCGATCTTATTCGCAGTATTTT. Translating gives CASSSYPRSYSQYF.

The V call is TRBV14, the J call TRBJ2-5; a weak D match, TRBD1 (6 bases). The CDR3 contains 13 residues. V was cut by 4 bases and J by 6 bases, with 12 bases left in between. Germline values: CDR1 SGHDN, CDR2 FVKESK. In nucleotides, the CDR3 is TGTGCCAGCAGCCCCCAGGGGCTACAGACCCAGTACTTC. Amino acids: CASSPQGLQTQYF.

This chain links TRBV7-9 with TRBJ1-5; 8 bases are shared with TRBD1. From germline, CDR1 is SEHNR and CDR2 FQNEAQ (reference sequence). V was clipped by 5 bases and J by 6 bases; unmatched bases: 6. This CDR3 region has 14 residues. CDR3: CASSLRTGPQPQHF. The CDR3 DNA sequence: TGTGCCAGCAGCCTACGGACAGGGCCTCAGCCCCAGCATTTT.

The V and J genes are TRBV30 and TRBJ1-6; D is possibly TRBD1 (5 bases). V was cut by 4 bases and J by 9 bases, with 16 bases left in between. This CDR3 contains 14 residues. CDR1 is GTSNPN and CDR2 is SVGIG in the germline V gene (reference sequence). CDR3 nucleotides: TGTGCCTGGACTGGGACGATGTCGAGTTCACCCCTCCACTTT. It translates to CAWTGTMSSSPLHF.

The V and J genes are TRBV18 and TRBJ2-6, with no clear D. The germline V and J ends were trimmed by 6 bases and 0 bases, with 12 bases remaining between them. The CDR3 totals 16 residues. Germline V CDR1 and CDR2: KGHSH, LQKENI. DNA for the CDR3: TGTGCCAGCTCCCCGAAAAGAAACTCTGGGGCCAACGTCCTGACTTTC. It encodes CASSPKRNSGANVLTF.